The 18 T cell receptor beta chains in this list originate from one sample, sequenced in a study of blood T cell repertoires in COVID-19. Assay used: immunoSEQ multiplex PCR; TCRdb lists only in-frame clones, some missing. The repertoire holds about 220,000 clones, 65% to 85% seen once, with 3% to 4% in the top ten. Sample: PBMCs or T cells enriched from blood (not recorded which). The receptors were gathered from a woman aged 60-70 years who had recovered from COVID-19.

This chain uses TRBV11-3 with TRBJ2-3, with 9 bases lining up with TRBD1. V lost 3 bases, J lost 4 bases, and 2 bases stayed unmatched. Germline CDR1 SGHNT, CDR2 YENEEA. The CDR3 length is 14 residues. The CDR3 DNA sequence: TGTGCCAGCAGCTTGGGGGACAGGGCAGATACGCAGTATTTT. Translating it yields CASSLGDRADTQYF.

This chain uses TRBV11-2 with TRBJ2-1; 7 bases fit TRBD2. V was clipped by 0 bases and J by 5 bases; unmatched bases: 7. CDR1 SGHAT and CDR2 FQNNGV come from the germline V gene. This CDR3 has 16 residues. This chain's CDR3 is CASSLDGASGHNEQFF. The CDR3 DNA reads as TGTGCCAGCAGCTTAGATGGGGCTAGCGGCCACAATGAGCAGTTCTTC.

Only a few counts were recorded for this clone. The chain combines TRBV5-1 with TRBJ2-7, with 7 bases aligning to TRBD1. The CDR3 is made up of 15 amino acids. Germline V gives CDR1 SGHRS, CDR2 YFSETQ. Losses at the gene ends were 2 bases for V and 2 bases for J; bases not matched to a gene: 7. The chain's CDR3 is CASSFEDRLTYEQYF. The DNA of the CDR3 is TGCGCCAGCAGCTTCGAGGACAGGCTGACCTACGAGCAGTACTTC.

V usage is TRBV21-1 and J usage is TRBJ2-5; no DNA check was done on the table's D call, TRBD1. TRBV21-1 is noted as a pseudogene. The CDR3 is 16 amino acids. The CDR3 coding sequence is TGTGCCAGCAGCTCTAAGGGCCAGGACAGGCAAGAGACCCAGTACTTC. This translates into CASSSKGQDRQETQYF.

The genes are TRBV9 and TRBJ1-3; no definite D call. V lost 6 bases to trimming and J lost 0 bases, with 19 bases between them. Germline CDR1 SGDLS, CDR2 YYNGEE. CDR3 length: 17 amino acids. CDR3 sequence (DNA): TGTGCCAGCACCGCCGACCTCTTGGGCCTCTCTGGAAACACCATATATTTT. This translates into CASTADLLGLSGNTIYF.

V and J are TRBV5-1 and TRBJ2-5, with 9 nucleotides matching TRBD1. Germline CDR1 is SGHRS and CDR2 is YFSETQ. The V segment lost 3 bases and the J segment 5 bases; nucleotides outside the gene matches: 5. This CDR3 has 14 residues. CDR3 bases: TGCGCCAGCAGCTCGGGACAGGGAGGGGAGACCCAGTACTTC. This encodes CASSSGQGGETQYF.

The rearrangement uses TRBV7-6 and TRBJ1-1; D is perhaps TRBD1 (6 bases). The CDR3 spans 12 residues. Trimming shortened V by 5 bases and J by 11 bases, and 15 bases separated the two germline ends. Germline loops: CDR1 SGHVS, CDR2 FNYEAQ. CDR3 loop: CASSLEGVQAFF. As DNA, the CDR3 is TGTGCCAGCAGCCTTGAGGGGGTTCAGGCTTTCTTT.

This chain joins TRBV6-2 or TRBV6-3 and TRBJ1-1, with D perhaps TRBD1 (6 bases). Germline V gives CDR1 MNHEY, CDR2 SVGEGT. Trimming pared 1 base from V and 6 bases from J, leaving 24 bases between. The CDR3 totals 18 residues. This CDR3 is CASSYFLLSRGQPSEAFF. The CDR3 DNA is TGTGCCAGCAGTTACTTCCTACTCTCCCGCGGACAGCCCTCTGAAGCTTTCTTT.

V gene TRBV11-2 combines with J gene TRBJ1-6; 9 nucleotides line up with TRBD1. The CDR3 runs 13 residues. V gave up 4 bases and J gave up 10 bases; unmatched junction bases: 2. Germline V CDR1 and CDR2: SGHAT, FQNNGV. Here the CDR3 reads CASSSDRGSPLHF. For the CDR3, the DNA is TGTGCCAGCAGCTCCGACAGGGGGTCACCCCTCCACTTT.

This chain links TRBV19 with TRBJ1-6; no clear D gene. Germline-derived CDR1 and CDR2 are LNHDA and SQIVND (reference sequence). The CDR3 is made up of 13 amino acids. Trimming took 5 bases from V and 7 from J, leaving 9 bases between them. In nucleotides, the CDR3 is TGTGCCAGTAGTGCCGGGAGGAATTCACCCCTCCACTTT. This codes for CASSAGRNSPLHF.

The chain joins TRBV4-1 to TRBJ2-2; 9 bases map to TRBD2. The CDR3 contains 17 residues. Germline V gene lookup returns CDR1 MGHRA and CDR2 YSYEKL. J gave up 4 bases and V 0 bases, and 6 bases lay outside the gene matches. The CDR3 spells CASSQDLLAGRTGELFF. The CDR3 DNA reads as TGCGCCAGCAGCCAAGATCTACTAGCGGGCCGCACCGGGGAGCTGTTTTTT.

In this sample, this clone turned up once. The chain carries TRBV7-9 and TRBJ1-3; no reliable D call. Between the trimmed V and J ends, which lost 2 bases and 0 bases, there was a span of 11 bases. The CDR3 loop spans 16 amino acids. Germline V gene sequence: CDR1 SEHNR, CDR2 FQNEAQ (reference sequence). The CDR3: CASSLTPQISGNTIYF. CDR3 sequence (DNA): TGTGCCAGCAGCTTAACACCCCAGATCTCTGGAAACACCATATATTTT.

This clone was detected only once. The chain employs TRBV5-4 and TRBJ1-6; D not resolved. The V gene lost 2 bases and the J gene lost 8 bases, with 5 bases spanning the gap. The CDR3 is 12 residues long. From germline, CDR1 is SGHNT and CDR2 YYREEE (reference sequence). CDR3 in DNA: TGTGCCAGCAGCTTTATCGATTCACCCCTCCACTTT. Its translation is CASSFIDSPLHF.

This chain connects TRBV15 to TRBJ1-1; D possibly corresponds to TRBD1 (6 bases). V was pared by 0 bases and J by 5 bases, with 16 bases between. The CDR3 length is 16 residues. Germline V gene sequence: CDR1 LNHNV, CDR2 YYDKDF (reference sequence). The CDR3 here is CATSREQGWGGTEAFF. The CDR3 nucleotides read TGTGCCACCAGCAGAGAGCAGGGGTGGGGGGGGACTGAAGCTTTCTTT.

The rearrangement links TRBV3-1 (or the pseudogene TRBV3-2) to TRBJ1-5; no clear D gene. CDR3 size: 14 residues. V was pared by 1 base and J by 0 bases, with 4 bases between. Germline V gene data show CDR1 as LGHDT and CDR2 as YNNKEL (reference sequence). The DNA for the CDR3 is TGTGCCAGCAGCCAAGTATATAGCAATCAGCCCCAGCATTTT. Translation: CASSQVYSNQPQHF.

This chain connects TRBV23-1 to TRBJ2-1; the D gene is possibly TRBD1 (6 bases). TRBV23-1 is reported as an ORF; its role is uncertain. This CDR3 region has 18 residues. Trimming pared 2 bases from V and 9 bases from J, leaving 26 bases between. CDR3 protein: CASSQTRRGYCHTCEQFF. The CDR3 DNA sequence: TGCGCCAGCAGTCAAACTCGTAGGGGGTATTGTCATACGTGTGAGCAGTTCTTC.

The chain combines TRBV2 with TRBJ1-1; the D is unclear. Trimming took 6 bases from V and 10 from J, leaving 15 bases between them. The CDR3 contains 12 residues. Per the germline V gene, CDR1 is SNHLY and CDR2 is FYNNEI. CDR3 sequence: CASRVHAGRAFF. The CDR3 DNA follows: TGTGCCAGCAGGGTCCATGCGGGTAGAGCTTTCTTT.

The chain couples TRBV18 to TRBJ1-1; 12 nucleotides align to TRBD1. The CDR3 has 18 amino acids. J lost 3 bases, V lost 0 bases, and 8 bases had no gene match. The germline V gene has CDR1 KGHSH and CDR2 LQKENI. CDR3 DNA sequence: TGTGCCAGCTCACCACCTCGGGGACAGGGGGCTATAGACACTGAAGCTTTCTTT. Its protein is CASSPPRGQGAIDTEAFF.